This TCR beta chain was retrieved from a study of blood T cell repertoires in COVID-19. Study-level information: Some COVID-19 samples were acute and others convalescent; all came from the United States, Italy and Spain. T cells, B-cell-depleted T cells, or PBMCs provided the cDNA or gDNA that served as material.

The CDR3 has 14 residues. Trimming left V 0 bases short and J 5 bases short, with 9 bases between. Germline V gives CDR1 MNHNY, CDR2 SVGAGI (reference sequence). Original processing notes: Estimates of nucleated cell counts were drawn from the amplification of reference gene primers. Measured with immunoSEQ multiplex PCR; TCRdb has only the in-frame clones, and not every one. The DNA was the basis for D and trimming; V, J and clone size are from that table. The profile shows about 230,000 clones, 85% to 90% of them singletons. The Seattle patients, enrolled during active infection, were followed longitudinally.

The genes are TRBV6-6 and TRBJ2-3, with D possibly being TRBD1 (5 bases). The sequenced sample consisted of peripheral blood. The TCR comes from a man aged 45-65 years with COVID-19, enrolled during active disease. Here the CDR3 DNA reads TGTGCCAGCAGTTACTCGCAGGGTATAGATACGCAGTATTTT. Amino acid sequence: CASSYSQGIDTQYF.